At least ten counts were recorded for the clone carrying this T cell receptor beta chain. Its antigen remains unidentified. This record belongs to a study of post-analysis software for immune sequencing data. Study at large: The study covered relapsing-remitting, secondary progressive and progressive-relapsing courses of multiple sclerosis. Overall study findings and caveats: Normalized Chao1 diversity was significantly reduced in patients versus controls. Roughly five TRBV segments were significantly more frequent in patients than in controls. TRBV5-6, TRBV5-1 and TRBV20-1 were among these segments. Same-batch samples co-clustered strongly by F measure.

Incorporated into the TCR beta cDNA libraries were unique molecular identifiers, which served to reduce PCR and sequencing biases. It was from roughly 1.1 to 9.2 million T cells that about 540,000 cDNA molecules came. One entry per CDR3 protein results from TCRdb running MiXCR on the PCR reads. Among some 260,000 distinct CDR3 sequences, 36% were seen once, and the ten largest hold under 5.5%. CDR3 length: 16 amino acids. Trimming took 5 bases from V and 0 from J; bases not matched to a gene: 4. Per the germline V gene, CDR1 is SGHTA and CDR2 is FQGNSA. The sequence was obtained from a girl aged 10 to 17 with multiple sclerosis. The sample was blood. This sequence joins TRBV7-2 and TRBJ2-6, with 7 bases that match TRBD1. CDR3 bases: TGTGCCAGCAGCACGGGACAGCCCTCTGGGGCCAACGTCCTGACTTTC. It yields the protein CASSTGQPSGANVLTF.